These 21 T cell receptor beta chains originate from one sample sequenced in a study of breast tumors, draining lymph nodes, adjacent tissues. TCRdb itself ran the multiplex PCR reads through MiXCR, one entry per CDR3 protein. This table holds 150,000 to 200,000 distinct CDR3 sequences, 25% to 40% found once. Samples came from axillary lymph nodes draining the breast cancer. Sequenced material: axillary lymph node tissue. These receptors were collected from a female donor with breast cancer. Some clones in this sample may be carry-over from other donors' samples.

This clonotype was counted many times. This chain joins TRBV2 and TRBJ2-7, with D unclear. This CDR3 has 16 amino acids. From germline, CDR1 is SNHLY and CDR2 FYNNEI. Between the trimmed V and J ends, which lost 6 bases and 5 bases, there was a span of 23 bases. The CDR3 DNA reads TGTGCCAGCAGCCCCCGGACCGACTCGGTCGTCCACGAGCAGTACTTC. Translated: CASSPRTDSVVHEQYF.

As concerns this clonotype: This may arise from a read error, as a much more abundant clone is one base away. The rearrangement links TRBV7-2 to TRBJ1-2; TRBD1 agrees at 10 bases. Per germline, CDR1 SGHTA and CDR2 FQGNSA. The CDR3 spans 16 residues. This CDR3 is CASTSSRDRGNYGHTF. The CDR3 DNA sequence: TGTGCCAGCACCTCCTCCCGGGACAGGGGTAACTATGGCCACACCTTC. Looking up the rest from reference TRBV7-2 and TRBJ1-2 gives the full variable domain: GAGVSQSPSNKVTEKGKDVELRCDPISGHTALYWYRQSLGQGLEFLIYFQGNSAPDKSGLPSDRFSAERTGGSVSTLTIQRTQQEDSAVYLCASTSSRDRGNYGHTFGSGTRLTVV.

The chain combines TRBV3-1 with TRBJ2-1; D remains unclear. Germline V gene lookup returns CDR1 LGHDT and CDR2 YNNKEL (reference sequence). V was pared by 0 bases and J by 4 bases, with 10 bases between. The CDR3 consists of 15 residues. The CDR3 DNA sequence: TGTGCCAGCAGCCAAGAACCTTCCACATACAATGAGCAGTTCTTC. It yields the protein CASSQEPSTYNEQFF.

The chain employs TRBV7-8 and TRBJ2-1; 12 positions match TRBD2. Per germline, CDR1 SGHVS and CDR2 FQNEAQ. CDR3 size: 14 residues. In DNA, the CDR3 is TGTGCTAGAAGGCTAGCGGGAGGGGGCAATGAGCAGTTCTTC. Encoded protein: CARRLAGGGNEQFF.

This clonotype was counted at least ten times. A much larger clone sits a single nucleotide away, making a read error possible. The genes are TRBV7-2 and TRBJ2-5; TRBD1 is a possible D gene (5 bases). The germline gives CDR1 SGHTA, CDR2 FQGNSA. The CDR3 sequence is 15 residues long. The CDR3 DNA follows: TGTGCCAGCAGCTTAGCGCACGGACAACAAGAGACCCAGCACTTC. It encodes CASSLAHGQQETQHF.

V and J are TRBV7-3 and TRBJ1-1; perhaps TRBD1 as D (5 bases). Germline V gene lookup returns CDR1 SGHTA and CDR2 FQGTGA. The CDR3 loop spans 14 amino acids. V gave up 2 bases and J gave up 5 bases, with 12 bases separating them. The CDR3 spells CASSLEAGRTEAFF. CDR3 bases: TGTGCCAGCAGCTTAGAAGCAGGGCGGACTGAAGCTTTCTTT.

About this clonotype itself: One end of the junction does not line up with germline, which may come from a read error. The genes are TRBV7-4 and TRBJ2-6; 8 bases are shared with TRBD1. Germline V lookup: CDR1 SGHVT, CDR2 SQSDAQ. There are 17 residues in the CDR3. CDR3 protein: CAGSSGQGFSGANVLTF. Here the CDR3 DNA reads TGTGCCGGCAGCTCCGGACAGGGCTTCTCTGGGGCTAACGTCCTGACTTTC.

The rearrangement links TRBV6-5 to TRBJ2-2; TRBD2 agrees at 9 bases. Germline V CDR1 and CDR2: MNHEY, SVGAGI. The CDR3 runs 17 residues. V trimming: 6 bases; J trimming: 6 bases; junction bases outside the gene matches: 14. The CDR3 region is CASSSRDSGRFAGELFF. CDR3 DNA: TGTGCCAGCAGCTCCAGAGATAGCGGGAGATTCGCCGGGGAGCTGTTTTTT.

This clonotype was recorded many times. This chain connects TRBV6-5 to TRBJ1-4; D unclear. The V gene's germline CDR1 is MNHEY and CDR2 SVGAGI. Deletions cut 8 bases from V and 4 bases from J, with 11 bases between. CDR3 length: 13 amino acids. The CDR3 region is CASSRRLNEKLFF. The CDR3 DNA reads TGTGCCAGCTCTAGACGACTTAATGAAAAACTGTTTTTT.

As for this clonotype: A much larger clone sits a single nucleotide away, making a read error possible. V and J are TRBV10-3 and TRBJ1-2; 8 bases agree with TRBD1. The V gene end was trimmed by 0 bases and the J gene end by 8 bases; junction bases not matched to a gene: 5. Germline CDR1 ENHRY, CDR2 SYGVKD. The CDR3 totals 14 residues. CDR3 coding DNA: TGTGCCATCAGTGAGTCACAGGGGGTTCGGGGCTACACCTTC. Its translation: CAISESQGVRGYTF.

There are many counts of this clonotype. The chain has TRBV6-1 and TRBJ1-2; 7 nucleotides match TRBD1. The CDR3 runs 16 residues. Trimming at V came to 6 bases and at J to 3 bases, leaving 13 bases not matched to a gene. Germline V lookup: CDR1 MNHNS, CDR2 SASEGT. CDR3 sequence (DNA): TGTGCCAGCAGGCCTGGACAGGTCGCGAGCGACTATGGCTACACCTTC. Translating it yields CASRPGQVASDYGYTF.

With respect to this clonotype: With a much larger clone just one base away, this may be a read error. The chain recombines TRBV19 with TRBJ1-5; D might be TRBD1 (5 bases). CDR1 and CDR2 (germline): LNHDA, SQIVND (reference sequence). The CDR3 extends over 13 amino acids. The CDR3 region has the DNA TGTGCCAGTAGTATAGACGATGGAGAGACAGAAGCATTT. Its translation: CASSIDDGETEAF.

The CDR3 reads CASGIPNDNYGYTF. As DNA, the CDR3 is TGTGCCAGTGGCATCCCGAATGATAACTATGGCTACACCTTC. The chain combines TRBV28 with TRBJ1-2; D gene ambiguous. Trimming shortened V by 9 bases and J by 1 base, and 15 bases separated the two germline ends. The CDR3 is made up of 14 amino acids. Germline V CDR1 and CDR2: MDHEN, SYDVKM.

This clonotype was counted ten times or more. CDR3 sequence: CASIGGENSYEQYF. The CDR3 coding sequence is TGTGCCAGCATCGGGGGCGAAAACTCCTACGAGCAGTACTTC. This chain uses TRBV7-2 with TRBJ2-7; D may match TRBD1 or TRBD2 (6 bases each). Trimming pared 7 bases from V and 0 bases from J, leaving 13 bases between. The germline gives CDR1 SGHTA, CDR2 FQGNSA. The CDR3 runs 14 residues. The full variable domain, completed using reference TRBV7-2 and TRBJ2-7, is GAGVSQSPSNKVTEKGKDVELRCDPISGHTALYWYRQSLGQGLEFLIYFQGNSAPDKSGLPSDRFSAERTGGSVSTLTIQRTQQEDSAVYLCASIGGENSYEQYFGPGTRLTVT.

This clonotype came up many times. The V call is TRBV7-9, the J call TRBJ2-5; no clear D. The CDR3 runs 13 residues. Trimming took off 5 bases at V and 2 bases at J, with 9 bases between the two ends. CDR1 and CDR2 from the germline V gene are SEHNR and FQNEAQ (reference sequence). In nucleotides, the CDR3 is TGTGCCAGCAGCCTGCAGCGTCAAGAGACCCAGTACTTC. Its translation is CASSLQRQETQYF.

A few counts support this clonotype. In DNA form, the CDR3 reads TGTGCCAGCAGTTTATCGCCGACAGGGGTCGCTGGGAGCTACACCTTC. Its translation is CASSLSPTGVAGSYTF. The rearrangement links TRBV27 to TRBJ1-2; 8 bases are a match to TRBD1. CDR1 is MNHEY, CDR2 SMNVEV, per germline (reference sequence). This CDR3 has 16 amino acids. Trimming cost V 0 bases and J 9 bases; bases outside gene matches: 12.

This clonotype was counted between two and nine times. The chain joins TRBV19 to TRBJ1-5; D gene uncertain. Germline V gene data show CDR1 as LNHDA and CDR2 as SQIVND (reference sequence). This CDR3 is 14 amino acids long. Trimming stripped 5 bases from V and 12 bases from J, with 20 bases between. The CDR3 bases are TGTGCCAGTAGTCCGACTAGCGGGTACAAGCGCCAGCATTTT. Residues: CASSPTSGYKRQHF.

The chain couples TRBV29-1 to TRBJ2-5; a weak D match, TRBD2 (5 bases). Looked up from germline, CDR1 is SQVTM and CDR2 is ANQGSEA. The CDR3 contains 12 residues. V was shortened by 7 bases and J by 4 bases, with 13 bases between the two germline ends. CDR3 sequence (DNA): TGCAGCGCCCGAGGGCAGGCAGAGACCCAGTACTTC. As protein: CSARGQAETQYF.

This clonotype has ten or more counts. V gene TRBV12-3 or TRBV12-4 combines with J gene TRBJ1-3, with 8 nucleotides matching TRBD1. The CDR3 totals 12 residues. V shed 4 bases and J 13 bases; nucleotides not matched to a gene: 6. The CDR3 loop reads CASSYGGQAIYF. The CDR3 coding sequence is TGTGCCAGCAGTTATGGGGGACAGGCAATATATTTT.

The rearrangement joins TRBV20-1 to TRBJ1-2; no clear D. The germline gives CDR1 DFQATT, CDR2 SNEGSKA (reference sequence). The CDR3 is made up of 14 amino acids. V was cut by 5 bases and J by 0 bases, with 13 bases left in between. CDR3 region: CSAPRAGTNYGYTF. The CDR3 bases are TGCAGTGCTCCAAGGGCGGGGACTAACTATGGCTACACCTTC.

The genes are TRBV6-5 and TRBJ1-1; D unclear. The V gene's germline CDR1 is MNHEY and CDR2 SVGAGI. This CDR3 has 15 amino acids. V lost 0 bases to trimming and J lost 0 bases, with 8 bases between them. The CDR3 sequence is CASSYSRGLNTEAFF. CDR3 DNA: TGTGCCAGCAGTTACTCGAGAGGGTTGAACACTGAAGCTTTCTTT.